Each of the 18 T cell receptor beta chains below was sequenced from the same sample in a study of cytomegalovirus exposure and HLA in healthy donors. This table comes from immunoSEQ multiplex PCR, and its TCRdb copy is limited to in-frame clones, with some not included. The profile covers about 160,000 clones, with roughly nine tenths appearing a single time and roughly 6% taken by the ten largest. The source material was PBMCs. All receptors derive from a woman in her 30s in good health and CMV-seronegative.

V usage is TRBV30 and J usage is TRBJ1-1; 11 bases are a match to TRBD1. CDR1 is GTSNPN, CDR2 SVGIG, per germline (reference sequence). The V and J ends lost 8 bases and 8 bases, in that order; junction bases with no gene match: 7. The CDR3 sequence is 12 residues long. CDR3 in amino acids: CAASRDRGEAFF. CDR3 DNA sequence: TGTGCCGCATCCCGGGACAGGGGGGAAGCTTTCTTT. Full variable domain (remainder filled in from reference TRBV30 and TRBJ1-1): SQTIHQWPATLVQPVGSPLSLECTVEGTSNPNLYWYRQAAGRGLQLLFYSVGIGQISSEVPQNLSASRPQDRQFILSSKKLLLSDSGFYLCAASRDRGEAFFGQGTRLTVV.

This sequence joins TRBV4-3 and TRBJ1-2; D unclear. The CDR3 consists of 13 residues. CDR1 LGHNA and CDR2 YSLEER come from the germline V gene. V lost 8 bases to trimming and J lost 5 bases, with 15 bases between them. The CDR3 DNA follows: TGCGCCAGCGCCCCAGCCCCCTCATATGGCTACACCTTC. Residues: CASAPAPSYGYTF.

This chain joins TRBV5-1 and TRBJ1-1, with 8 nucleotides matching TRBD1. The V gene's germline CDR1 is SGHRS and CDR2 YFSETQ. The CDR3 loop spans 14 amino acids. The V segment lost 4 bases and the J segment 8 bases; nucleotides outside the gene matches: 10. The CDR3 DNA reads TGCGCCAGCAGCGGGGGAATACCAGGGGGCGAAGCTTTCTTT. Translating it yields CASSGGIPGGEAFF.

The chain uses TRBV6-5 and TRBJ2-6, with a possible D match to TRBD2 (5 bases). V shed 4 bases and J shed 0 bases, with 7 bases lying between them. From germline, CDR1 is MNHEY and CDR2 SVGAGI. The CDR3 covers 15 residues. CDR3 in DNA: TGTGCCAGCAGTTTAGGGAGCTCTGGGGCCAACGTCCTGACTTTC. Its translation: CASSLGSSGANVLTF.

The V call is TRBV6-1, the J call TRBJ1-5; no firm D call. CDR1 MNHNS and CDR2 SASEGT come from the germline V gene. This CDR3 spans 13 amino acids. The V end lost 2 bases, the J end lost 5 bases, and 7 bases lay between the germline ends. The CDR3 protein is CASSEFRDQPQHF. The CDR3 coding sequence is TGTGCCAGCAGTGAATTTCGCGATCAGCCCCAGCATTTT.

The chain couples TRBV15 to TRBJ1-1; TRBD1 might be the D (5 bases). This CDR3 comprises 15 residues. The V end was cut by 1 base, the J end by 2 bases, with 11 bases between. Germline lookup yields CDR1 LNHNV and CDR2 YYDKDF (reference sequence). CDR3 residues: CATSRGVGGNTEAFF. The DNA for the CDR3 is TGTGCCACCAGCAGAGGAGTTGGGGGTAACACTGAAGCTTTCTTT.

This clone occurred once. CDR3 bases: TGTGCCAGCAGTTTATCGCTTTTCAATGAGCAGTTCTTC. The encoded protein is CASSLSLFNEQFF. The chain uses TRBV27 and TRBJ2-1; D remains ambiguous. Germline-derived CDR1 and CDR2 are MNHEY and SMNVEV (reference sequence). V lost 0 bases and J lost 6, with 6 bases in between. The CDR3 totals 13 residues.

The chain carries TRBV7-9 and TRBJ1-6; no definite D call. CDR1 is SEHNR and CDR2 is FQNEAQ in the germline V gene (reference sequence). Deletions cut 5 bases from V and 3 bases from J, with 5 bases between. The CDR3 is made up of 13 amino acids. CDR3 nucleotides: TGTGCCAGCAGCCGGGACTATAATTCACCCCTCCACTTT. Translated: CASSRDYNSPLHF.

The V gene is TRBV4-3, the J gene TRBJ2-7; TRBD1 matches 8 bases. The V and J ends lost 0 bases and 4 bases, in that order; junction bases with no gene match: 5. Germline CDR1 reads LGHNA; CDR2 reads YSLEER. The CDR3 extends over 15 amino acids. CDR3 region: CASSQDFRGHYEQYF. The CDR3 coding sequence is TGCGCCAGCAGCCAAGATTTCAGGGGGCATTACGAGCAGTACTTC.

The rearrangement uses TRBV7-6 and TRBJ2-3, with D perhaps being TRBD1 or TRBD2 (5 bases each). The CDR3 totals 17 residues. Germline V lookup: CDR1 SGHVS, CDR2 FNYEAQ. Trimming shortened V by 3 bases and J by 3 bases, and 19 bases separated the two germline ends. The CDR3 coding sequence is TGTGCCAGCAGCTTTGTCTCGGGGTCCGAGGGGACAGATACGCAGTATTTT. Protein sequence: CASSFVSGSEGTDTQYF.

This chain uses TRBV15 with TRBJ2-3; no definite D call. CDR1 and CDR2 (germline): LNHNV, YYDKDF (reference sequence). CDR3 size: 13 residues. Trimming shortened V by 0 bases and J by 3 bases, and 4 bases separated the two germline ends. The CDR3 loop reads CATSRDPTDTQYF. CDR3 nucleotides: TGTGCCACCAGCAGAGACCCGACAGATACGCAGTATTTT.

This clone was counted many times. This sequence joins TRBV29-1 and TRBJ1-1, with D uncertain. The CDR3 extends over 15 amino acids. The germline V gene encodes CDR1 SQVTM and CDR2 ANQGSEA. V lost 3 bases and J 4 bases, leaving 18 bases between the germline ends. The CDR3 DNA is TGCAGCGTTGACGTGACCGGTGGGGTCAGCACTGAAGCTTTCTTT. Protein sequence: CSVDVTGGVSTEAFF.

The gene calls are TRBV6-1 and TRBJ2-7; 7 bases match TRBD2. The CDR3 is made up of 13 amino acids. The J segment lost 6 bases and the V segment lost 5 bases, leaving 7 bases of the junction unmatched. The germline V gene has CDR1 MNHNS and CDR2 SASEGT. The CDR3 DNA sequence: TGTGCCAGCAGTTATAACTCGGGAGGCGAGCAGTACTTC. This sequence encodes CASSYNSGGEQYF.

This sequence joins TRBV7-3 and TRBJ2-1; no clear D. Germline V CDR1 and CDR2: SGHTA, FQGTGA. The V gene lost 6 bases and the J gene lost 2 bases, with 14 bases spanning the gap. The CDR3 covers 15 residues. The CDR3: CASSSYANTYNEQFF. In DNA form, the CDR3 reads TGTGCCAGCAGTTCCTACGCGAACACCTACAATGAGCAGTTCTTC.

There are a few counts of this clone. The CDR3 here is CASSWGVVGGRNEQFF. CDR3 coding DNA: TGTGCCAGCAGCTGGGGCGTTGTGGGAGGGCGAAATGAGCAGTTCTTC. The chain joins TRBV5-5 to TRBJ2-1; 7 positions agree with TRBD2. The ends lost 3 bases at V and 7 bases at J; junction bases unmatched: 13. Germline values: CDR1 SGHKS, CDR2 YYEKEE (reference sequence). The length of the CDR3 is 16 residues.

J is TRBJ2-5 and V is TRBV7-2, with D possibly TRBD2 on 7 matching bases. The CDR3 consists of 14 residues. V shed 7 bases and J shed 6 bases, with 18 bases lying between them. Germline loops: CDR1 SGHTA, CDR2 FQGNSA. CDR3: CASTHPGGAKTQYF. The CDR3 bases are TGTGCCAGCACCCACCCGGGGGGCGCAAAGACCCAGTACTTC.

The V and J genes are TRBV4-2 and TRBJ1-6, with 7 bases matching TRBD1. The ends lost 0 bases at V and 8 bases at J; junction bases unmatched: 4. The CDR3 runs 15 residues. CDR1 and CDR2 from the germline V gene are LGHNA and YNFKEQ. This CDR3 reads CASSQEDRWDSPLHF. In nucleotides, the CDR3 is TGTGCCAGCAGCCAAGAGGACAGGTGGGATTCACCCCTCCACTTT.

This clone came up a few times. This sequence joins TRBV11-1 and TRBJ2-7; D is unclear. V was shortened by 0 bases and J by 3 bases, with 6 bases between the two germline ends. CDR1 is SGHAT and CDR2 is FQDESV in the germline V gene (reference sequence). This CDR3 contains 13 residues. The CDR3 protein is CASSLAGFYEQYF. CDR3 coding DNA: TGTGCCAGCAGCTTAGCGGGGTTCTACGAGCAGTACTTC.